The 31 T cell receptor beta chains below come from one sample, sequenced in a study of blood T cells in healthy people across ages. Primed by a sample-barcoded 5' primer and a J-beta primer mix, a second PCR proceeded for 7 to 11 cycles. MiXCR, run by TCRdb on the 5' RACE reads, gives a single entry per CDR3 protein. This sample has 1,500,000 or so distinct CDR3 sequences, with 59% found just once. The sample was blood. These receptors all come from a man in his late teens or twenties in good health.

V and J are TRBV4-3 and TRBJ2-7, with 9 bases identical to TRBD1. This CDR3 has 18 residues. With V trimmed by 2 bases and J by 4 bases, 15 bases remained unmatched. CDR1 and CDR2 from the germline V gene are LGHNA and YSLEER. CDR3 in DNA: TGCGCCAGCAGCCAACATCCCCCAACCACGGACAGGGGTTACGAGCAGTACTTC. Translation: CASSQHPPTTDRGYEQYF.

This clonotype appeared a few times. CDR3 in DNA: TGTGCCAGCAGTGAATACGAGGGACAGTATAATGAAAAACTGTTTTTT. Its protein product is CASSEYEGQYNEKLFF. The gene calls are TRBV25-1 and TRBJ1-4, with 7 bases lining up with TRBD1. Germline V CDR1 and CDR2: MGHDK, SYGVNS. The ends lost 0 bases at V and 4 bases at J; junction bases unmatched: 5. There are 16 residues in the CDR3.

This clonotype was picked up one time. V and J are TRBV3-1 and TRBJ2-4; no definite D call. The end of the DNA fits TRBJ2-7 better, so the J call may be wrong. The V gene's germline CDR1 is LGHDT and CDR2 YNNKEL (reference sequence). CDR3 length: 13 amino acids. The CDR3 here is CASSRYTHYEQYF. In nucleotides, the CDR3 is TGTGCCAGCAGTCGGTATACCCACTACGAGCAGTACTTC.

The V and J genes are TRBV20-1 and TRBJ1-2; D is possibly TRBD1 (5 bases). Germline V gene lookup returns CDR1 DFQATT and CDR2 SNEGSKA (reference sequence). This CDR3 spans 13 amino acids. V was pared by 5 bases and J by 8 bases, with 18 bases between. CDR3 sequence reads: CSAAGGGSGGYTF. The CDR3 DNA reads as TGCAGTGCTGCAGGTGGGGGTTCGGGCGGCTACACCTTC.

V usage is TRBV4-1 and J usage is TRBJ1-1; unclear D gene. Between the trimmed V and J ends, which lost 1 base and 1 base, there was a span of 10 bases. Per the germline V gene, CDR1 is MGHRA and CDR2 is YSYEKL. The CDR3 is made up of 15 amino acids. The CDR3 here is CASSQVIGKNTEAFF. In DNA form, the CDR3 reads TGCGCCAGCAGCCAAGTAATAGGGAAGAACACTGAAGCTTTCTTT.

The V and J genes are TRBV20-1 and TRBJ2-2; 7 bases fit TRBD1. Germline-derived CDR1 and CDR2 are DFQATT and SNEGSKA (reference sequence). The CDR3 runs 15 residues. The ends lost 7 bases at V and 4 bases at J; junction bases unmatched: 12. CDR3 protein: CSVARQGYGTGELFF. For the CDR3, the DNA is TGCAGTGTCGCCAGACAGGGATATGGCACCGGGGAGCTGTTTTTT.

This sequence joins TRBV12-3 or TRBV12-4 and TRBJ1-1; D might be TRBD1 (5 bases). The CDR3 contains 14 residues. Trimming removed 6 bases from V and 1 base from J, with 12 bases in between. The CDR3 reads CASSAREGNTEAFF. Written as DNA, the CDR3 is TGTGCCAGCAGCGCCAGGGAGGGGAACACTGAAGCTTTCTTT.

This clonotype showed up just a few times. This chain connects TRBV28 to TRBJ1-4, with D tentatively TRBD1 (6 bases). Germline V gene data show CDR1 as MDHEN and CDR2 as SYDVKM. Between the trimmed V and J ends, which lost 7 bases and 6 bases, there was a span of 12 bases. CDR3 length: 13 residues. CDR3 protein: CASNKGGYEKLFF. CDR3 DNA sequence: TGTGCCAGCAACAAGGGGGGGTATGAAAAACTGTTTTTT.

This rearrangement joins TRBV3-1 to TRBJ2-7; possibly TRBD1 for D (6 bases). V dropped 4 bases and J dropped 6 bases, with 16 bases sitting between them. Germline assignment: CDR1 LGHDT and CDR2 YNNKEL (reference sequence). The CDR3 runs to 14 residues. The CDR3 DNA is TGTGCCAGCAGCCGTGAAGGGGGTGGTCTCGAGCAGTACTTC. Translated, it gives CASSREGGGLEQYF.

The chain employs TRBV20-1 and TRBJ2-1; TRBD2 matches 7 bases. Germline loops: CDR1 DFQATT, CDR2 SNEGSKA (reference sequence). Unmatched junction bases numbered 13, after V lost 6 bases and J lost 5 bases. The CDR3 is 15 residues long. The CDR3 region is CSAPRGVGANNEQFF. CDR3 sequence (DNA): TGCAGTGCCCCCCGGGGGGTTGGAGCGAACAATGAGCAGTTCTTC.

The chain combines TRBV12-3 or TRBV12-4 with TRBJ2-2; 8 bases are a match to TRBD2. V shed 5 bases, J shed 9 bases, and the junction held 11 bases outside the gene matches. There are 15 residues in the CDR3. CDR3 in DNA: TGTGCCAGCAGTCCCGGGACTAGTGGTATTCGGGAGCTGTTTTTT. It translates to CASSPGTSGIRELFF.

The chain is built from TRBV15 and TRBJ2-1, with unresolved D. V lost 5 bases to trimming and J lost 6 bases, with 8 bases between them. The CDR3 loop spans 12 amino acids. From germline, CDR1 is LNHNV and CDR2 YYDKDF (reference sequence). CDR3 sequence: CATSPSSNEQFF. Written as DNA, the CDR3 is TGTGCCACCAGCCCCAGCTCCAATGAGCAGTTCTTC.

The chain joins TRBV4-2 to TRBJ1-2; unclear D gene. CDR3 length equals 15 residues. Trimming removed 0 bases from V and 4 bases from J, with 12 bases in between. From germline, CDR1 is LGHNA and CDR2 YNFKEQ. The CDR3 bases are TGTGCCAGCAGCCAAGAAGGAGCAGGCGTCTATGGCTACACCTTC. This codes for CASSQEGAGVYGYTF.

This clonotype was observed a single time. The rearrangement uses TRBV28 and TRBJ1-4, with 8 bases lining up with TRBD1. V shed 1 base, J shed 8 bases, and the junction held 9 bases outside the gene matches. CDR3 length: 16 amino acids. Germline V gene lookup returns CDR1 MDHEN and CDR2 SYDVKM. In DNA form, the CDR3 reads TGTGCCAGCAGTTTATACGGGACAGGTCCCACCGAAAAACTGTTTTTT. Translating it yields CASSLYGTGPTEKLFF.

The rearrangement links TRBV7-9 to TRBJ1-2, with D tentatively TRBD1 (6 bases). Germline lookup yields CDR1 SEHNR and CDR2 FQNEAQ (reference sequence). The CDR3 sequence is 15 residues long. Trimming took off 0 bases at V and 5 bases at J, with 13 bases between the two ends. CDR3 residues: CASSLATPGAYGYTF. For the CDR3, the DNA is TGTGCCAGCAGCTTAGCGACCCCGGGGGCTTATGGCTACACCTTC.

V is TRBV2 and J is TRBJ2-6, with D possibly being TRBD1 (5 bases). The germline gives CDR1 SNHLY, CDR2 FYNNEI. Trimming cost V 10 bases and J 11 bases, with 24 bases left between them. The CDR3 has 15 residues. The CDR3 region has the DNA TGTGCCACCACACGAAATGAACAGGCCCTCGACGTCCTGACTTTC. Protein product: CATTRNEQALDVLTF.

The CDR3 sequence is CAISESVAQETQYF. CDR3 sequence (DNA): TGTGCCATCAGTGAGTCGGTAGCCCAAGAGACCCAGTACTTC. V usage is TRBV10-3 and J usage is TRBJ2-5; D uncertain. V was cut by 0 bases and J by 1 base, with 6 bases left in between. Germline CDR1 and CDR2: ENHRY and SYGVKD. The CDR3 is 14 amino acids.

The chain employs TRBV7-2 and TRBJ2-2; no clear D. The germline V gene encodes CDR1 SGHTA and CDR2 FQGNSA. The CDR3 length is 17 residues. Trimming stripped 2 bases from V and 1 base from J, with 14 bases between. The CDR3: CASSLTHAVGNTGELFF. CDR3 DNA sequence: TGTGCCAGCAGCTTAACCCATGCGGTGGGGAACACCGGGGAGCTGTTTTTT. Supplemented by reference TRBV7-2 and TRBJ2-2, the full variable domain reads GAGVSQSPSNKVTEKGKDVELRCDPISGHTALYWYRQSLGQGLEFLIYFQGNSAPDKSGLPSDRFSAERTGGSVSTLTIQRTQQEDSAVYLCASSLTHAVGNTGELFFGEGSRLTVL.

J is TRBJ2-5 and V is TRBV7-2; D may match TRBD1 or TRBD2 (5 bases each). V was trimmed by 5 bases and J by 1 base, leaving 5 bases between them. The CDR3 is 12 residues long. Per germline, CDR1 SGHTA and CDR2 FQGNSA. Written as DNA, the CDR3 is TGTGCCAGCAGCGGGACCCAAGAGACCCAGTACTTC. Protein sequence: CASSGTQETQYF.

The V call is TRBV13, the J call TRBJ2-7, with D possibly being TRBD2 (6 bases). Trimming removed 4 bases at V and 4 bases at J, with 14 bases between. There are 14 residues in the CDR3. Germline V gene lookup returns CDR1 PRHDT and CDR2 FYEKMQ (reference sequence). CDR3 sequence: CASSSAGGLYEQYF. CDR3 DNA sequence: TGTGCCAGCAGCTCAGCCGGGGGTCTTTACGAGCAGTACTTC.

This clonotype was seen just once. CDR3 DNA sequence: TGTGCCAGCAGTGACTCGAAGGTTTCAGGGTGCGGCGAGCAGTACTTC. This encodes CASSDSKVSGCGEQYF. The chain recombines TRBV6-4 with TRBJ2-4; the D gene is possibly TRBD1 (5 bases). The J call may be in error: the DNA end matches TRBJ2-7 better. This CDR3 has 16 amino acids. Germline V gene data show CDR1 as MRHNA and CDR2 as SNTAGT.

The chain links TRBV27 to TRBJ2-7; possible D gene TRBD1, 6 bases. Germline V gene lookup returns CDR1 MNHEY and CDR2 SMNVEV (reference sequence). This CDR3 has 14 amino acids. V lost 5 bases to trimming and J lost 3 bases, with 14 bases between them. The CDR3 region is CASSVGDRIYEQYF. DNA of the CDR3: TGTGCCAGCAGTGTAGGCGACAGGATCTACGAGCAGTACTTC.

This clonotype has more than one count but fewer than ten. The chain couples TRBV20-1 to TRBJ2-5; D is perhaps TRBD1 (6 bases). Deletions cut 3 bases from V and 11 bases from J, with 10 bases between. CDR1 DFQATT and CDR2 SNEGSKA come from the germline V gene (reference sequence). The CDR3 loop spans 10 amino acids. Here the CDR3 DNA reads TGCAGTGCTAGTAAGGGGGAGCAGTACTTC. Translating it yields CSASKGEQYF.

The CDR3 DNA reads as TGTGCCAGCACCCAAGGGACTTATAATTCACCCCTCCACTTT. It translates to CASTQGTYNSPLHF. V is TRBV27 and J is TRBJ1-6, with a possible D match to TRBD1 (5 bases). The length of the CDR3 is 14 residues. The V and J ends lost 7 bases and 4 bases respectively, with 11 bases between them. Germline V gene data show CDR1 as MNHEY and CDR2 as SMNVEV (reference sequence).

Written as DNA, the CDR3 is TGCAGTGCTAGTCCGGCGGGAGGCTACGAGCAGTACTTC. Translating gives CSASPAGGYEQYF. This chain links TRBV20-1 with TRBJ2-7; 8 bases align to TRBD2. V gave up 3 bases and J gave up 3 bases; unmatched junction bases: 4. In germline, CDR1 is DFQATT, CDR2 SNEGSKA (reference sequence). This CDR3 comprises 13 residues.

This clonotype was recorded a few times. J is TRBJ2-3 and V is TRBV25-1; D is undetermined. Germline CDR1 and CDR2: MGHDK and SYGVNS. V shed 1 base and J shed 2 bases, with 7 bases lying between them. The CDR3 runs 14 residues. CDR3 bases: TGTGCCAGCAGTGAATCCGGATACACAGATACGCAGTATTTT. Residues: CASSESGYTDTQYF.

The rearrangement joins TRBV7-2 to TRBJ1-4; a weak D match, TRBD1 (5 bases). The CDR3 runs 15 residues. Trimming cost V 5 bases and J 7 bases, with 17 bases left between them. Germline V CDR1 and CDR2: SGHTA, FQGNSA. CDR3 in amino acids: CASSQDSLGIEKLFF. CDR3 DNA sequence: TGTGCCAGCAGCCAAGACAGTTTGGGGATTGAAAAACTGTTTTTT.

This chain's CDR3 is CASSQDLARETQYF. CDR3 bases: TGTGCCAGCAGCCAAGATTTAGCCAGGGAGACCCAGTACTTC. The rearrangement links TRBV14 to TRBJ2-5; no reliable D call. Trimming removed 0 bases at V and 5 bases at J, with 10 bases between. In germline, CDR1 is SGHDN, CDR2 FVKESK. The CDR3 runs to 14 residues.

This clonotype occurred a few times. The chain combines TRBV20-1 with TRBJ2-7; 11 nucleotides align to TRBD1. There are 13 residues in the CDR3. V shed 6 bases, J shed 3 bases, and the junction held 4 bases outside the gene matches. The germline V gene encodes CDR1 DFQATT and CDR2 SNEGSKA (reference sequence). The CDR3 coding sequence is TGCAGTGCGAGGGACAGGGGGAACTACGAGCAGTACTTC. Translating gives CSARDRGNYEQYF.

Only one count was recorded for this clonotype. The CDR3: CATSDSRVGNQPQHF. The DNA for the CDR3 is TGTGCCACCAGTGATAGTAGGGTGGGCAATCAGCCCCAGCATTTT. The chain carries TRBV24-1 and TRBJ1-5; D unclear. The CDR3 contains 15 residues. Trimming took 3 bases from V and 2 from J, leaving 10 bases between them. Germline CDR1 KGHDR, CDR2 SFDVKD.

The V and J genes are TRBV6-1 and TRBJ2-1, with 9 nucleotides matching TRBD2. With V trimmed by 6 bases and J by 5 bases, 11 bases remained unmatched. The germline V gene encodes CDR1 MNHNS and CDR2 SASEGT. This CDR3 has 16 amino acids. CDR3: CASRWSASGINNEQFF. The CDR3 DNA sequence: TGTGCCAGCAGGTGGAGCGCTAGCGGGATAAACAATGAGCAGTTCTTC.